Following are 21 T cell receptor beta chains from one sample sequenced in a study of blood T cell repertoires in COVID-19. Assay used: immunoSEQ multiplex PCR; TCRdb lists only in-frame clones, some missing. Among 310,000 or so clones listed, about 91% were seen once. Sample: PBMCs or T cells enriched from blood (not recorded which). Receptor source: a woman aged 18-35 years who had recovered from COVID-19.

The chain recombines TRBV19 with TRBJ2-6, with 7 positions matching TRBD1. This CDR3 is 18 amino acids long. CDR1 and CDR2 from the germline V gene are LNHDA and SQIVND (reference sequence). The V segment lost 4 bases and the J segment 2 bases; nucleotides outside the gene matches: 11. The chain's CDR3 is CASSRQYGTAPGANVLTF. CDR3 DNA sequence: TGTGCCAGTAGTAGGCAATACGGGACAGCCCCTGGGGCCAACGTCCTGACTTTC.

This chain uses TRBV2 with TRBJ2-7, with 9 bases fitting TRBD1. With 7 bases clipped from V and 2 bases from J, the junction kept 9 bases outside the gene matches. CDR3 size: 15 residues. Germline V gives CDR1 SNHLY, CDR2 FYNNEI. CDR3 loop: CASIVRDRATYEQYF. The CDR3 region has the DNA TGTGCCAGCATTGTCCGGGACAGGGCAACCTACGAGCAGTACTTC. The complete variable domain, with remaining parts taken from reference TRBV2 and TRBJ2-7, reads EPEVTQTPSHQVTQMGQEVILRCVPISNHLYFYWYRQILGQKVEFLVSFYNNEISEKSEIFDDQFSVERPDGSNFTLKIRSTKLEDSAMYFCASIVRDRATYEQYFGPGTRLTVT.

This sequence joins TRBV4-3 and TRBJ1-1; no reliable D call. V gave up 0 bases and J gave up 1 base, with 6 bases separating them. Germline lookup yields CDR1 LGHNA and CDR2 YSLEER. This CDR3 is built from 14 residues. The CDR3 DNA is TGCGCCAGCAGCCAAGAACGGGAGAACACTGAAGCTTTCTTT. Translating it yields CASSQERENTEAFF.

The gene calls are TRBV6-2 or TRBV6-3 and TRBJ1-2; D is ambiguous. Trimming removed 1 base at V and 5 bases at J, with 8 bases between. This CDR3 is 13 amino acids long. Germline values: CDR1 MNHEY, CDR2 SVGEGT. CDR3 DNA sequence: TGTGCCAGCAGTTACTTGCCTAGGTATGGCTACACCTTC. It codes for CASSYLPRYGYTF.

The V and J genes are TRBV18 and TRBJ1-2, with 10 bases that match TRBD1. CDR3 size: 13 residues. V was clipped by 6 bases and J by 8 bases; unmatched bases: 6. The germline gives CDR1 KGHSH, CDR2 LQKENI. The CDR3 is CASSSTGGKGYTF. For the CDR3, the DNA is TGTGCCAGCTCGTCGACAGGGGGCAAAGGCTACACCTTC. Using reference TRBV18 and TRBJ1-2 for the parts outside the CDR3, the full variable domain is NAGVMQNPRHLVRRRGQEARLRCSPMKGHSHVYWYRQLPEEGLKFMVYLQKENIIDESGMPKERFSAEFPKEGPSILRIQQVVRGDSAAYFCASSSTGGKGYTFGSGTRLTVV.

This chain links TRBV7-2 with TRBJ2-5, with D tentatively TRBD2 (6 bases). Deletions cut 1 base from V and 2 bases from J, with 11 bases between. This CDR3 is 15 amino acids long. The germline gives CDR1 SGHTA, CDR2 FQGNSA. CDR3 coding DNA: TGTGCCAGCAGCTTAGGGGCAGGGACTCAAGAGACCCAGTACTTC. Encoded protein: CASSLGAGTQETQYF.

The V call is TRBV7-2, the J call TRBJ2-7; 10 nucleotides line up with TRBD2. The CDR3 totals 15 residues. With V trimmed by 1 base and J by 5 bases, 5 bases remained unmatched. The germline V gene encodes CDR1 SGHTA and CDR2 FQGNSA. CDR3 protein: CASSLELAGFHEQYF. The CDR3 DNA sequence: TGTGCCAGCAGCTTAGAACTAGCGGGATTCCACGAGCAGTACTTC.

This clone was observed once. J is TRBJ1-5 and V is TRBV28, with TRBD1 as a possible D gene (5 bases). The CDR3 is 15 amino acids. Trimming left V 6 bases short and J 16 bases short, with 28 bases between. The germline gives CDR1 MDHEN, CDR2 SYDVKM. The CDR3 DNA reads as TGTGCCAGCAGCCTACGCACCGGGGGTCGACAGCCCGCCCATTTT. It encodes CASSLRTGGRQPAHF.

The CDR3 coding sequence is TGTGCCAGCTCACCATTACAGGGGGAAGCTTTCTTT. This gives the protein CASSPLQGEAFF. The chain carries TRBV18 and TRBJ1-1, with TRBD1 matching 7 bases. Germline CDR1 KGHSH, CDR2 LQKENI. This CDR3 contains 12 residues. V shed 2 bases and J 8 bases; nucleotides not matched to a gene: 2.

The rearrangement links TRBV5-8 to TRBJ1-1; tentative D call: TRBD1 (5 bases). The V gene lost 0 bases and the J gene lost 0 bases, with 15 bases spanning the gap. From germline, CDR1 is SGHTS and CDR2 YDEGEE. The CDR3 runs to 17 residues. The CDR3 nucleotides are TGTGCCAGCAGCTTGGAAGGGGCGTCCTTCATGAACACTGAAGCTTTCTTT. Encoded protein: CASSLEGASFMNTEAFF.

This rearrangement joins TRBV6-2 or TRBV6-3 to TRBJ1-1, with 7 bases lining up with TRBD1. V was clipped by 2 bases and J by 0 bases; unmatched bases: 9. The length of the CDR3 is 17 residues. The germline gives CDR1 MNHEY, CDR2 SVGEGT. In DNA form, the CDR3 reads TGTGCCAGCAGTTACCCGCAAAGACAGGGAATGAACACTGAAGCTTTCTTT. Encoded protein: CASSYPQRQGMNTEAFF.

For the CDR3, the DNA is TGTGCCAGCAGTAACCAACGGACAGGGGGTTCCCTCCACTTT. Translating gives CASSNQRTGGSLHF. The chain employs TRBV6-6 and TRBJ1-6; TRBD1 matches 10 bases. V trimming: 5 bases; J trimming: 14 bases; junction bases outside the gene matches: 9. This CDR3 is built from 14 residues. The germline CDR1 and CDR2 sequences are MNHNY and SVGAGI (reference sequence).

The chain carries TRBV7-2 and TRBJ1-2; 9 bases are shared with TRBD1. Germline V lookup: CDR1 SGHTA, CDR2 FQGNSA. J lost 8 bases, V lost 4 bases, and 11 bases had no gene match. The CDR3 is 15 amino acids. The CDR3 region has the DNA TGTGCCAGCAGCTACCAGGGGCGGGGGACAGGGGGCTACACCTTC. It yields the protein CASSYQGRGTGGYTF.

The chain combines TRBV11-2 with TRBJ2-1, with D uncertain. Per germline, CDR1 SGHAT and CDR2 FQNNGV. The CDR3 is 15 residues long. The V and J ends lost 3 bases and 5 bases respectively, with 14 bases between them. Written as DNA, the CDR3 is TGTGCCAGCAGCTTGGTGGGCCAAGGCCACAATGAGCAGTTCTTC. As protein: CASSLVGQGHNEQFF.

The CDR3 spells CASSFSDFHTGELFF. CDR3 in DNA: TGTGCCAGCAGTTTCTCGGACTTCCACACCGGGGAGCTGTTTTTT. The chain is built from TRBV6-5 and TRBJ2-2; tentative D call: TRBD2 (5 bases). V was pared by 4 bases and J by 3 bases, with 12 bases between. Germline CDR1 MNHEY, CDR2 SVGAGI. CDR3 size: 15 residues.

V and J are TRBV15 and TRBJ2-1; 9 bases agree with TRBD2. The CDR3 totals 14 residues. The germline gives CDR1 LNHNV, CDR2 YYDKDF (reference sequence). V shed 4 bases, J shed 8 bases, and the junction held 6 bases outside the gene matches. CDR3 loop: CATSMRGGWDEQFF. As DNA, the CDR3 is TGTGCCACCAGCATGCGGGGGGGCTGGGATGAGCAGTTCTTC.

The V gene is TRBV6-2 or TRBV6-3, the J gene TRBJ1-5, with a tentative D call TRBD1 (6 bases). V lost 5 bases, J lost 3 bases, and 14 bases lay in between. This CDR3 contains 15 residues. Germline lookup yields CDR1 MNHEY and CDR2 SVGEGT. In DNA form, the CDR3 reads TGTGCCAGCAGTCCACAGGGTAGAGCCAATCAGCCCCAGCATTTT. Its translation is CASSPQGRANQPQHF.

The rearrangement links TRBV5-6 to TRBJ2-7; the match to TRBD1 covers 11 bases. The CDR3 covers 15 residues. In germline, CDR1 is SGHDT, CDR2 YYEEEE. V was clipped by 4 bases and J by 4 bases; unmatched bases: 7. In DNA form, the CDR3 reads TGTGCCAGCAGCCGACCGGGGGACAGGGGGTACGAGCAGTACTTC. Its protein is CASSRPGDRGYEQYF.

The genes are TRBV12-3 or TRBV12-4 and TRBJ1-4; 7 nucleotides line up with TRBD1. This CDR3 has 12 amino acids. The trim removed 7 bases at V and 11 bases at J, leaving 7 bases unmatched. CDR3 in amino acids: CASMGTGEKLFF. The CDR3 region has the DNA TGTGCCAGCATGGGAACAGGGGAGAAACTGTTTTTT.

This chain connects TRBV7-3 to TRBJ2-3, with D maybe TRBD1 (5 bases). The CDR3 length is 14 residues. V lost 3 bases and J lost 6, with 13 bases in between. Germline values: CDR1 SGHTA, CDR2 FQGTGA. The CDR3 sequence: CASSLGQGADTQYF. The CDR3 DNA reads TGTGCCAGCAGCTTGGGGCAGGGTGCGGATACGCAGTATTTT.

The J gene is TRBJ1-2, the V gene TRBV27; 7 bases line up with TRBD1. The CDR3 length is 16 residues. The V segment lost 2 bases and the J segment 4 bases; nucleotides outside the gene matches: 10. In germline, CDR1 is MNHEY, CDR2 SMNVEV (reference sequence). CDR3 sequence reads: CASSLSPGAGGYGYTF. CDR3 bases: TGTGCCAGCAGTTTAAGTCCGGGTGCAGGGGGCTATGGCTACACCTTC.